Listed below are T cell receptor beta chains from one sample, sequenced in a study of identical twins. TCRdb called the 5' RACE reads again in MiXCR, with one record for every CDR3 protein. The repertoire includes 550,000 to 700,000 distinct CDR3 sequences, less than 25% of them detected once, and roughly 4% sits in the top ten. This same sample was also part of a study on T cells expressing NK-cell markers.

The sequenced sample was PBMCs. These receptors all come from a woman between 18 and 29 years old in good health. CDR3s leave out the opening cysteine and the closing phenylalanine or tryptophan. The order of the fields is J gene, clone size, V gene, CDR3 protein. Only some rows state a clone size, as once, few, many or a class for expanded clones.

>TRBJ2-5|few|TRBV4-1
ASSQAPGGPQETQY
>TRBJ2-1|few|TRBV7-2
ASSLWREFEQF
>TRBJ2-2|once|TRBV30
AWRKGLLLNTGELF
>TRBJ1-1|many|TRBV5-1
ASSGTGMNTEAF
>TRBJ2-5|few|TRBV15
ATVAGTGNIKTQY
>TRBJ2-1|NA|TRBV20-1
SASYLPGLDSNEQF
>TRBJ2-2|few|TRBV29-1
SVKRTDTGELF
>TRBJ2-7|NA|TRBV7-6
ASSLVGTSVIEQY
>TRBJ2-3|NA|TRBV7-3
ASSEMREDTQY
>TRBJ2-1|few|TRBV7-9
ASSLGGVAGNNEQF
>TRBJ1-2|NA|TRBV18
ASSPYGQPYGYT
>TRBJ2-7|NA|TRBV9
ASSVGEGLAVSSYEQY
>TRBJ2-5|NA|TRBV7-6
ASSFRGLKETQY
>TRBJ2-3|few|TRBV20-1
SARPLSFGDGDTQY
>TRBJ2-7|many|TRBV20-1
SARTGILHEQY
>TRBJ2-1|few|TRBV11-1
ASSPRFGTSGGSSSYNEQF
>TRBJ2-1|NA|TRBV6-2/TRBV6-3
ASSYGEGEQF
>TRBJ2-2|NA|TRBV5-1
ASSFSGMTNTGELF
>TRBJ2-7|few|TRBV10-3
AIRTGSEQY
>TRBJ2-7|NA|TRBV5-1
ASSFSDSAYEQY
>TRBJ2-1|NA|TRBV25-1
ASSEAAFRNEQF
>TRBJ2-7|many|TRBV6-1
ASRPTGIQDYEQY
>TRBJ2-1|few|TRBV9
ASSGGNYGGEQF
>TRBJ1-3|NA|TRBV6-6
ASRRTGGGIY
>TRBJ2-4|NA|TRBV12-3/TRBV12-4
ASSAPVTLAKNIQY
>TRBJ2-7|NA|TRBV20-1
SARDFRLAGGEQY
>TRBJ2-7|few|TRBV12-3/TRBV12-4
ASSLSGTRSGEQY
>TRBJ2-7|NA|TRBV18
ASSPQPSAEQY
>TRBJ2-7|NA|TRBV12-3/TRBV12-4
ASSTGHTAAYEQY
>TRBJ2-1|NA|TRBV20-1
SAGRLAGGLHEQF
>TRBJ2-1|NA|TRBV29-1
SVGLSSNEQF
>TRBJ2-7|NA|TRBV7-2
ASSRGTSGGTGKEQY
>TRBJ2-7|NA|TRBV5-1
ASKRGTGSSEQY
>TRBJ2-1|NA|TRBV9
ASSVEGGMIKNEQF
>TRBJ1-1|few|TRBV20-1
SARDRARGLSNTEAF
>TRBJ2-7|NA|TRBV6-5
ASSYPSTEQY
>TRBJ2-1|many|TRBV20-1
SARDREDEQF
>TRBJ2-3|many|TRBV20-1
SARRTRGGASDTQY
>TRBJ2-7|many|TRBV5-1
ASSLVLADYYEQY
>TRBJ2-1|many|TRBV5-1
ASSLSSLYNEQF
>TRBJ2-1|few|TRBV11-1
ASSRIGLVGPSSYNEQF
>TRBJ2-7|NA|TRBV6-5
ASSYSIAEGEQY
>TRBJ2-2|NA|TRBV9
ASEVGDTGELF
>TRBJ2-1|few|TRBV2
ASTPDINEQF
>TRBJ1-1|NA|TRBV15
ATSGRAGQGNTEAF
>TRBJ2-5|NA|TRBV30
AWSVRVGETQY
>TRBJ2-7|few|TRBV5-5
ASSFEWSRNEQY
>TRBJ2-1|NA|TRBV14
ASSQYYYNEQF
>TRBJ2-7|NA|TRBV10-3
AIRASWTSGYELY
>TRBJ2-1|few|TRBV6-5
ASSSVLGREQF
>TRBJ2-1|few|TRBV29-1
SVEVRHSYNEQF
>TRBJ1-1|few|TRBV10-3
AIAWGANTEAF
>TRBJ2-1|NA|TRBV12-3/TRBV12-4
ASSPDSTSASSYNEQF